This T cell receptor (beta chain) was profiled in a study of cytomegalovirus exposure and HLA in healthy donors. The overall study: Early on, a data release was issued that held 80 million to 90 million unique TCRs from HLA-typed donors.

The V gene's germline CDR1 is SGHRS and CDR2 YFSETQ. The V and J ends lost 4 bases and 5 bases, in that order; junction bases with no gene match: 15. The CDR3 runs 17 residues. PCR amplification relied on 60 Vbeta primers (plus 13 Jbeta primers). The method was immunoSEQ multiplex PCR; TCRdb's version includes in-frame clones alone and lacks a portion of them. Of about 150,000 clones listed, about 85% are singletons. Samples came from healthy bone marrow donors. The source is a man aged 45 to 65 in good health and CMV-seropositive. Sequences were obtained from PBMCs. The V and J genes are TRBV5-1 and TRBJ2-5; TRBD1 agrees at 9 bases. The CDR3 coding sequence is TGCGCCAGCAGCCCCTTTTTACGGGACAGGGTGGAGGAGACCCAGTACTTC. Protein: CASSPFLRDRVEETQYF.